This paragraph covers one TCR beta chain sequence. Pooled in the analysis were second doses at about 4 or about 12 weeks. The ends were cut back, 4 bases at V and 8 bases at J, with 13 bases in the middle. Germline V gives CDR1 SGHNT, CDR2 YYREEE (reference sequence). The CDR3 spans 13 residues. The source of the sample is a study of T cell responses to AZD1222 COVID-19 vaccine. Repertoires were generated with immunoSEQ multiplex PCR, while TCRdb's copy carries only in-frame clones and drops some. The repertoire has 180,000 or so clones, approximately 90% of them found once; the top ten carry roughly 1.4%.

The TCR originated in an adult who received the AZD1222 COVID-19 vaccine. The specimen was peripheral blood, collected 28 days after the second AZD1222 dose. This chain links TRBV5-4 with TRBJ2-1; D possibly corresponds to TRBD1 (6 bases). The CDR3 DNA reads as TGTGCCAGCAGCAACACAGGGACCGATGAGCAGTTCTTC. Translated: CASSNTGTDEQFF.